This paragraph reports one TCR beta chain. The antigen is unknown. The data are from a study of CD4 T cells in relation to SARS-CoV-2 and coronaviruses. CD4+ T cells from unexposed donors were obtained before the COVID-19 pandemic (2011-2018). The cells were cultured for 10 days before CD4+ T cells were isolated. Measured with immunoSEQ multiplex PCR; TCRdb has only the in-frame clones, and not every one. The sample gives just under 20,000 clones, approximately 82% of which show up once; around 10% is in the top ten. The clonotype comes from a human donor in good health. Sequencing was done on a sample of CD4+ T cells from PBMCs, cultured in vitro.

The CDR3 sequence is CASSLDIGALHF. The CDR3 DNA reads as TGTGCCAGCAGCTTAGACATTGGGGCCCTCCACTTT. J is TRBJ1-6 and V is TRBV7-8; D not resolved. Germline CDR1 is SGHVS and CDR2 is FQNEAQ. CDR3 length: 12 residues. V was pared by 1 base and J by 14 bases, with 9 bases between. Looking up the rest from reference TRBV7-8 and TRBJ1-6 gives the full variable domain: GAGVSQSPRYKVAKRGQDVALRCDPISGHVSLFWYQQALGQGPEFLTYFQNEAQLDKSGLPSDRFFAERPEGSVSTLKIQRTQQEDSAVYLCASSLDIGALHFGNGTRLTVT.